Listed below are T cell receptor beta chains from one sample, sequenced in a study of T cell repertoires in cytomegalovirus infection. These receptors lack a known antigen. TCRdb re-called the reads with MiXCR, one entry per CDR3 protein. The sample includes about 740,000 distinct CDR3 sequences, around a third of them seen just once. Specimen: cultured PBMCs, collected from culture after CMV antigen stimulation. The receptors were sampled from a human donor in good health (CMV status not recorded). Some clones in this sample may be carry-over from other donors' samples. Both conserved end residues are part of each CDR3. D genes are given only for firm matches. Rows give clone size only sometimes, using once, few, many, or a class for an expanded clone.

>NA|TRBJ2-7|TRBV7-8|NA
CASSTSLAYEQYF
TGTGCCAGCAGCACATCACTAGCCTACGAGCAGTACTTC
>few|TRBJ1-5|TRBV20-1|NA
CSARGDALGQPQHF
TGCAGTGCTAGAGGGGACGCATTGGGGCAGCCCCAGCATTTT
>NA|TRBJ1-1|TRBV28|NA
CASTQYRANTEAFF
TGTGCCAGCACCCAATACAGGGCGAACACTGAAGCTTTCTTT
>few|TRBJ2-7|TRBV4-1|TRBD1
CASSRGQGANTYEQYF
TGCGCCAGCAGCCGGGGACAGGGGGCAAATACCTACGAGCAGTACTTC
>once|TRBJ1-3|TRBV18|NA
CASSPNRESGNTIYF
TGTGCCAGCTCACCAAACAGGGAGTCTGGAAACACCATATATTTT
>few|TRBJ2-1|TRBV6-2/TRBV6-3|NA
CASSYGGVLEQFF
TGTGCCAGCAGTTACGGGGGCGTTCTTGAGCAGTTCTTC
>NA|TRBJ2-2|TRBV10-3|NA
CAISARPGAGTGELFF
TGTGCCATCAGCGCCCGACCGGGAGCCGGCACCGGGGAGCTGTTTTTT
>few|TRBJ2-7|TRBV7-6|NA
CASTTPTGTFHYEQYF
TGTGCCAGCACCACCCCCACGGGTACTTTCCACTACGAGCAGTACTTC
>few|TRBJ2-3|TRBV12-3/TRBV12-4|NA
CASRTGLGTDTQYF
TGTGCCAGCAGGACGGGGCTTGGCACAGATACGCAGTATTTT
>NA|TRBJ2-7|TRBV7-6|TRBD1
CASSGQGSAFLYEQYF
TGTGCCAGCAGCGGACAGGGCTCCGCGTTCCTCTACGAGCAGTACTTC
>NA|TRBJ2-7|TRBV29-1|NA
CSVVESSSYEQYF
TGCAGCGTTGTGGAGTCCAGCTCCTACGAGCAGTACTTC
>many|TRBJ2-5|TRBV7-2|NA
CASSSEIKTQYF
TGTGCCAGCAGCTCTGAGATAAAGACCCAGTACTTC
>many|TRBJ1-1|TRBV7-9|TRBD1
CASSPQGYTEAFF
TGTGCCAGCAGCCCACAGGGGTACACTGAAGCTTTCTTT
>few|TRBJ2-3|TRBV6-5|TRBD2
CASSYSMTSGSNTDTQYF
TGTGCCAGCAGTTACTCGATGACTAGCGGGAGTAACACAGATACGCAGTATTTT
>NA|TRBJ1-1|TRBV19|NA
CASNLGTEAFF
TGTGCCAGTAACCTCGGCACTGAAGCTTTCTTT
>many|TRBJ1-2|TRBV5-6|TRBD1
CASSLAGGYGYTF
TGTGCCAGCAGCTTAGCAGGGGGCTATGGCTACACCTTC
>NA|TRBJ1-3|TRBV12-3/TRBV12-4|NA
CASSRPGQGNTIYF
TGTGCCAGCAGCCGGCCGGGCCAGGGAAACACCATATATTTT
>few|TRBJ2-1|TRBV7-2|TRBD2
CASRQKREPFNEQFF
TGTGCCAGCAGACAAAAGCGGGAGCCTTTCAATGAGCAGTTCTTC
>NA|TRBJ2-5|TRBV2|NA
CASSGGVPSETQYF
TGTGCCAGCAGTGGGGGGGTTCCCTCGGAGACCCAGTACTTC
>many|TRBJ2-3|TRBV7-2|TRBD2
CASSLGGRSDTQYF
TGTGCCAGCAGCTTAGGCGGGAGGTCAGATACGCAGTATTTT
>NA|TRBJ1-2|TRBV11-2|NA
CASRQSLYGYTF
TGTGCCAGCAGACAGAGTCTCTATGGCTACACCTTC
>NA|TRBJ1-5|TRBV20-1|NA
CSARERAQPQHF
TGCAGTGCTAGAGAGAGGGCCCAGCCCCAGCATTTT
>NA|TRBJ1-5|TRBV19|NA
CASSTLDGGRFDNQPQHF
TGTGCCAGTAGTACCCTCGACGGGGGCAGATTTGATAATCAGCCCCAGCATTTT
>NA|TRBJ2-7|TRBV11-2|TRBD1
CASSHNRGYVTWEQYF
TGTGCCAGCAGTCACAACAGGGGATACGTTACGTGGGAGCAGTACTTC
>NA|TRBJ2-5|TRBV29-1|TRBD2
CSVEGGGGGLETQYF
TGCAGCGTTGAAGGTGGCGGGGGGGGCCTGGAGACCCAGTACTTC
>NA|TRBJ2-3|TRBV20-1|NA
CSAGLLSTDTQYF
TGCAGTGCTGGCTTACTTAGCACAGATACGCAGTATTTT
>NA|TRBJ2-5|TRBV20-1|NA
CSALVVETQYF
TGCAGTGCCTTAGTGGTAGAGACCCAGTACTTC
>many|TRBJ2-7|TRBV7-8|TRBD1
CASSYYRGSIYEQYF
TGTGCCAGCAGCTACTACAGGGGGTCTATCTACGAGCAGTACTTC
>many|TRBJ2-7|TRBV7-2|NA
CASSLGRQSYEQYF
TGTGCCAGCAGCTTAGGAAGGCAAAGCTACGAGCAGTACTTC
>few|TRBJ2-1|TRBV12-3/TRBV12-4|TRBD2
CASTMLAGGLRDEQFF
TGTGCCAGCACCATGTTAGCGGGGGGGCTTAGGGATGAGCAGTTCTTC
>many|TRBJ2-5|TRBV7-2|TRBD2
CASSPPGVAGRETQYF
TGTGCCAGCAGCCCCCCCGGGGTAGCGGGGCGGGAGACCCAGTACTTC
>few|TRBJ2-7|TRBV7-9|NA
CASSLGGEVYEQYF
TGTGCCAGCAGCTTAGGAGGGGAGGTCTACGAGCAGTACTTC
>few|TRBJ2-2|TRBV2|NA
CASSDQGLRPGELFF
TGTGCCAGCAGTGACCAGGGTCTGAGGCCCGGGGAGCTGTTTTTT
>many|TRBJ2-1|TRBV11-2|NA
CASSLDVGAEQFF
TGTGCCAGCAGCTTAGATGTGGGGGCTGAGCAGTTCTTC
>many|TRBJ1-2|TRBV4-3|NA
CASSQVAGVYGYTF
TGCGCCAGCAGCCAAGTGGCAGGGGTATATGGCTACACCTTC
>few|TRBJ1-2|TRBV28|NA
CASSFPTNEGYTF
TGTGCCAGCAGTTTCCCCACGAACGAGGGCTACACCTTC
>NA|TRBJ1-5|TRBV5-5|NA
CASSAGDTTAAQHF
TGTGCCAGCAGCGCCGGGGACACCACCGCGGCCCAGCATTTT
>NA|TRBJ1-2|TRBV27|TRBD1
CASSFFTGATYGYTF
TGTGCCAGCAGTTTTTTCACAGGGGCAACCTATGGCTACACCTTC
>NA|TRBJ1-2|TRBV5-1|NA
CASSLGVVNYGYTF
TGCGCCAGCAGCTTGGGCGTAGTTAACTATGGCTACACCTTC
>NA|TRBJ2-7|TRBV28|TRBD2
CASSSSGTSGLLGRQYF
TGTGCCAGCAGTTCCTCCGGGACTAGCGGTCTCCTTGGGCGGCAGTACTTC
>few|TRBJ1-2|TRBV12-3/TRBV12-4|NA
CASWTPQGTTRANYGYTF
TGTGCCAGCTGGACGCCGCAAGGGACTACTCGGGCTAACTATGGCTACACCTTC
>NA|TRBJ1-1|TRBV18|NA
CASSQMNTEAFF
TGTGCCAGCTCACAGATGAACACTGAAGCTTTCTTT
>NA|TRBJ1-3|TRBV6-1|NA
CASQESLSGNTIYF
TGTGCCAGCCAGGAGAGTCTATCTGGAAACACCATATATTTT
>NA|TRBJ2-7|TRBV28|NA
CASSFAGTAPYEQYF
TGTGCCAGCAGTTTTGCCGGGACGGCTCCCTACGAGCAGTACTTC
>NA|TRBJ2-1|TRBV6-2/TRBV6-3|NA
CASSYETPEYNEQFF
TGTGCCAGCAGTTACGAGACCCCAGAGTACAATGAGCAGTTCTTC
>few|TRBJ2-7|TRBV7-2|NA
CATSRTGLYEQYF
TGTGCCACCTCCCGTACCGGACTCTACGAGCAGTACTTC
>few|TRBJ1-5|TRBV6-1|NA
CASSEASPYSNQPQHF
TGTGCCAGCAGTGAAGCGAGTCCGTATAGCAATCAGCCCCAGCATTTT
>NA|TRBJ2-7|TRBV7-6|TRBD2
CASSLETTSGSYEQYF
TGTGCCAGCAGCTTAGAGACAACTAGCGGGAGCTACGAGCAGTACTTC
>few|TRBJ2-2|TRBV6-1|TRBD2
CASWGRGAPEGTGELFF
TGTGCCAGCTGGGGGCGGGGGGCACCTGAAGGCACCGGGGAGCTGTTTTTT